The text below deals with one TCR beta chain. This entry belongs to a study of blood T cell repertoires in COVID-19. Study context: Whether acute or convalescent, the COVID-19 samples came from the United States, Italy and Spain.

In the source study's methods: Estimation of nucleated cell counts relied on the amplification of reference gene primers. The assay was immunoSEQ multiplex PCR, and TCRdb's table has in-frame clones only and misses some. The V and J calls and clone size are taken from that table; D and trimming were inferred from the DNA. The top ten hold roughly 4% of the sample, which has 97,000 or so clones, approximately 81% seen once. With 2 bases clipped from V and 9 bases from J, the junction kept 9 bases outside the gene matches. Germline assignment: CDR1 GTSNPN and CDR2 SVGIG (reference sequence). CDR3 size: 14 residues.

This sequence originates from a man in his 60s with acute or convalescent COVID-19. The chain is built from TRBV30 and TRBJ2-1, with TRBD2 matching 8 bases. Sequencing was done on a sample of peripheral blood. Here the CDR3 DNA reads TGTGCCTGGAGTACAGGAGCGGGAGCGCGTGAGCAGTTCTTC. Its translation is CAWSTGAGAREQFF.